These T cell receptor beta chains were read from a single sample in a study of blood T cell repertoires in COVID-19. Produced via immunoSEQ multiplex PCR; TCRdb's table is partial and in-frame only. The table lists 250,000 to 300,000 clones, roughly nine tenths of them singletons. The sample comprised peripheral blood. These receptors came from a woman aged 45-65 years who had recovered from COVID-19. Each CDR3 is given with its conserved first and last residue. Each record gives: clone size, J gene, D gene, V gene, CDR3 protein, CDR3 DNA. D genes are given only for firm matches. Only some rows state a clone size, as once, few, many or a class for expanded clones.

>.|TRBJ1-6|TRBD1|TRBV19
CASSKMDRRGGSYNSPLHF
TGTGCCAGTAGTAAGATGGACAGGAGGGGTGGATCCTATAATTCACCCCTCCACTTT
>.|TRBJ2-1|TRBD1|TRBV6-6
CASGGTGIYNEQFF
TGTGCCAGCGGGGGGACAGGGATATACAATGAGCAGTTCTTC
>.|TRBJ2-5|TRBD2|TRBV3-1/TRBV3-2
CASEGSGGRWETQYF
TGTGCCAGTGAGGGTAGCGGGGGGCGCTGGGAGACCCAGTACTTC
>.|TRBJ2-7|.|TRBV21-1
CASSKVAVFYEQYF
TGTGCCAGCAGTAAGGTAGCGGTCTTCTACGAGCAGTACTTC
>.|TRBJ2-4|.|TRBV30
CAWSVLGGGRGIQYF
TGTGCCTGGAGTGTACTTGGAGGGGGCAGGGGCATTCAGTACTTC
>.|TRBJ1-2|.|TRBV19
CATRVSSTYYGYTF
TGTGCCACTCGGGTCTCCTCGACCTACTATGGCTACACCTTC
>.|TRBJ2-5|TRBD2|TRBV7-7
CASSLGLAGTQETQYF
TGTGCTAGCAGCTTAGGTCTAGCGGGAACCCAAGAGACCCAGTACTTC
>.|TRBJ2-2|.|TRBV27
CASKGQNTGELFF
TGTGCCAGCAAGGGACAGAACACCGGGGAGCTGTTTTTT
>.|TRBJ2-3|.|TRBV24-1
CATSDAAVFVTQYF
TGTGCCACCAGTGACGCCGCGGTCTTCGTCACGCAGTATTTT
>.|TRBJ1-1|TRBD1|TRBV30
CAWRPRAGGNTEAFF
TGTGCCTGGAGGCCCCGGGCAGGGGGGAACACTGAAGCTTTCTTT
>.|TRBJ1-2|.|TRBV7-6
CASSSTPSTATNYGYTF
TGTGCCAGCAGTTCCACCCCATCGACAGCCACTAACTATGGCTACACCTTC
>few|TRBJ1-6|TRBD1|TRBV5-6
CASSLGTGREGSPLHF
TGTGCCAGCAGCTTGGGGACAGGAAGAGAAGGTTCACCCCTCCACTTT
>.|TRBJ2-5|TRBD2|TRBV7-3
CASSSSGGETQYF
TGTGCCAGCAGCTCTAGCGGAGGGGAGACCCAGTACTTC
>.|TRBJ2-7|.|TRBV5-1
CASSLLPGQPYEQYF
TGCGCCAGCAGCTTGCTTCCGGGACAACCCTACGAGCAGTACTTC
>.|TRBJ2-5|TRBD2|TRBV27
CASSERGGPETQYF
TGTGCCAGCAGTGAGCGGGGGGGCCCTGAGACCCAGTACTTC
>.|TRBJ2-3|TRBD2|TRBV24-1
CATSVIAGGKTDTQYF
TGTGCCACCAGCGTCATAGCGGGAGGGAAGACAGATACGCAGTATTTT
>few|TRBJ2-6|.|TRBV19
CASSLGGSGANVLTF
TGTGCCAGTAGCCTCGGAGGATCTGGGGCCAACGTCCTGACTTTC
>.|TRBJ2-6|TRBD1|TRBV29-1
CSVSHVQGASGANVLTF
TGCAGCGTTTCCCACGTCCAGGGGGCGTCTGGGGCCAACGTCCTGACTTTC
>once|TRBJ1-4|.|TRBV28
CASSLAVKSPRDREKLFF
TGTGCCAGCAGTTTAGCCGTAAAAAGTCCACGAGATCGGGAAAAACTGTTTTTT
>once|TRBJ2-1|TRBD1|TRBV3-1/TRBV3-2
CASSQVGTGGPEQFF
TGTGCCAGCAGCCAAGTAGGGACAGGCGGCCCAGAGCAGTTCTTC
>.|TRBJ2-2|.|TRBV19
CASSTLRGTGELFF
TGTGCCAGTAGTACCCTCAGGGGAACCGGGGAGCTGTTTTTT
>.|TRBJ2-5|.|TRBV7-9
CASSPVGGAEETQYF
TGTGCCAGCAGCCCCGTGGGGGGGGCGGAAGAGACCCAGTACTTC
>.|TRBJ2-1|.|TRBV6-4
CASSAFSSSYNEQFF
TGTGCCAGCAGTGCCTTCTCTAGCTCCTACAATGAGCAGTTCTTC
>once|TRBJ1-2|.|TRBV11-2
CASSLGAGPGYTF
TGTGCCAGCAGCTTAGGCGCAGGGCCCGGCTACACCTTC
>.|TRBJ2-3|.|TRBV15
CATSSGAGLDTQYF
TGTGCCACCAGCTCAGGGGCAGGGTTGGATACGCAGTATTTT
>once|TRBJ2-1|.|TRBV7-2
CASSFFQGNEQFF
TGTGCCAGCAGCTTTTTTCAGGGCAATGAGCAGTTCTTC
>.|TRBJ1-4|.|TRBV4-3
CASSQDLGVGQLNEKLFF
TGCGCCAGCAGCCAAGATCTAGGGGTGGGGCAGCTTAATGAAAAACTGTTTTTT
>.|TRBJ2-1|TRBD1|TRBV20-1
CSASPRQGELNEQFF
TGCAGTGCTAGTCCCCGACAGGGGGAATTGAATGAGCAGTTCTTC
>.|TRBJ2-5|.|TRBV7-2
CASSLVRQKETQYF
TGTGCCAGCAGCTTAGTGCGTCAAAAAGAGACCCAGTACTTC
>.|TRBJ2-3|TRBD2|TRBV19
CASSLTSGRSRDTQYF
TGTGCCAGTAGTTTGACTAGCGGGAGGTCTAGAGATACGCAGTATTTT
>.|TRBJ1-4|.|TRBV11-2
CASSFRQAVNEKLFF
TGTGCCAGCAGCTTCAGACAGGCGGTAAATGAAAAACTGTTTTTT
>.|TRBJ2-1|TRBD2|TRBV7-2
CAILAGGPYNEQFF
TGTGCCATTTTAGCGGGGGGGCCCTACAATGAGCAGTTCTTC
>.|TRBJ1-5|.|TRBV27
CASSLRDSNQPQHF
TGTGCCAGCAGTTTACGGGATAGCAATCAGCCCCAGCATTTT
>.|TRBJ2-7|.|TRBV9
CASSVGGLSYEQYF
TGTGCCAGCAGCGTAGGTGGCCTCTCCTACGAGCAGTACTTC
>.|TRBJ2-1|TRBD2|TRBV7-9
CASSYPSGRVNEQFF
TGTGCCAGCAGCTACCCTAGCGGGAGAGTCAATGAGCAGTTCTTC
>once|TRBJ2-2|.|TRBV28
CASSLGGRLNTGELFF
TGTGCCAGCAGTTTAGGGGGCCGACTAAACACCGGGGAGCTGTTTTTT
>.|TRBJ2-1|TRBD1|TRBV28
CASSFGTGSNEQFF
TGTGCCAGCAGTTTCGGGACAGGGTCCAATGAGCAGTTCTTC
>.|TRBJ2-7|.|TRBV7-2
CASSLAGQTRSYEQYF
TGTGCCAGCAGCTTAGCGGGGCAGACGAGGTCCTACGAGCAGTACTTC
>once|TRBJ2-7|TRBD1|TRBV15
CATSRGDRELNEQYF
TGTGCCACCAGCAGAGGGGACAGGGAATTAAACGAGCAGTACTTC
>.|TRBJ2-2|TRBD1|TRBV7-9
CASSSRDRVATGELFF
TGTGCCAGCAGCTCCCGGGACAGGGTGGCCACCGGGGAGCTGTTTTTT
>once|TRBJ2-1|.|TRBV11-2
CASSPSWGSGYEQFF
TGTGCCAGCAGCCCCAGTTGGGGGAGCGGGTATGAGCAGTTCTTC
>once|TRBJ2-2|.|TRBV5-8
CASSLAVRNTGELFF
TGTGCCAGCAGCTTGGCCGTCAGGAACACCGGGGAGCTGTTTTTT
>.|TRBJ1-5|.|TRBV6-5
CASSRTENQPQHF
TGTGCCAGCAGCCGAACAGAGAATCAGCCCCAGCATTTT
>.|TRBJ2-7|TRBD2|TRBV7-2
CASSPRGGSSYEQYF
TGTGCCAGCAGCCCCCGCGGGGGAAGCTCCTACGAGCAGTACTTC
>.|TRBJ1-5|.|TRBV10-3
CAITSGGNQPQHF
TGTGCCATCACATCAGGCGGCAATCAGCCCCAGCATTTT
>.|TRBJ2-1|.|TRBV5-1
CASSLPGVDNEQFF
TGCGCCAGCAGCTTGCCGGGGGTCGACAATGAGCAGTTCTTC
>.|TRBJ1-1|TRBD1|TRBV28
CASSWDRGNTEAFF
TGTGCCAGCAGTTGGGACAGGGGTAACACTGAAGCTTTCTTT
>.|TRBJ1-2|.|TRBV5-4
CASSSPESNYGYTF
TGTGCCAGCAGCTCCCCGGAGTCCAACTATGGCTACACCTTC
>.|TRBJ1-5|.|TRBV24-1
CATSVTGQPQHF
TGTGCCACCAGTGTAACAGGCCAGCCCCAGCATTTT
>.|TRBJ1-2|.|TRBV3-1/TRBV3-2
CASSQDNGQGPYGYTF
TGTGCCAGCAGCCAAGATAATGGGCAGGGTCCCTATGGCTACACCTTC
>.|TRBJ2-1|TRBD2|TRBV3-1/TRBV3-2
CASMSLAGANEQFF
TGTGCCAGCATGAGTCTAGCGGGAGCCAATGAGCAGTTCTTC
>.|TRBJ1-5|.|TRBV28
CASDSRNQPQHF
TGTGCCTCCGACAGTCGCAATCAGCCCCAGCATTTT
>.|TRBJ1-4|TRBD1|TRBV5-1
CASSLNRGLMANEKLFF
TGCGCCAGCAGCTTAAACAGGGGGCTGATGGCTAATGAAAAACTGTTTTTT